The present entry profiles one T cell receptor beta chain with its context. The sample comes from a study of blood T cell repertoires in COVID-19. As originally analysed: Amplifying reference gene primers gave estimates of nucleated cell counts. Produced via immunoSEQ multiplex PCR; TCRdb's table is partial and in-frame only. V, J and clone size reflect that table, while D and trimming were determined from the DNA. The profile shows 65,000 to 90,000 clones, around 90% of them singletons. This CDR3 contains 16 residues. The junction had 11 bases not matched to a gene; V was cut back by 5 bases and J by 4 bases. From germline, CDR1 is MNHEY and CDR2 SVGEGT.

This chain uses TRBV6-2 or TRBV6-3 with TRBJ2-7; 10 nucleotides line up with TRBD1. What was sequenced was peripheral blood. This clonotype was obtained from a human donor in a cohort sampled during active COVID-19. CDR3 loop: CASSPLLGTGAYEQYF. In nucleotides, the CDR3 is TGTGCCAGCAGTCCCCTCCTTGGGACAGGGGCGTACGAGCAGTACTTC.